This is a list of T cell receptor beta chains from one sample in a study of T cells in Graves' hyperthyroidism and ophthalmopathy. TCRdb redid the calling of the multiplex PCR reads with MiXCR, one entry per CDR3 protein. The profile shows roughly 93,000 distinct CDR3 sequences, about 51% of them singletons. Source material: blood. These receptors were taken from a woman in her forties with Graves' hyperthyroidism. The CDR3 runs from the conserved cysteine through the conserved F or W. Each record gives: CDR3 length, clone size, V gene, J gene, D gene, CDR3 protein, CDR3 DNA. A D gene is named only where the DNA matches it firmly. Only part of the rows carry a size: once, few, many, or a class if the clone is expanded.

13	many	TRBV7-3	TRBJ2-7	NA	CASSSARGYEQYF	TGTGCCAGCAGCTCGGCCCGGGGATACGAGCAGTACTTC
14	many	TRBV7-2	TRBJ2-7	NA	CASSFSGESYEQYF	TGTGCCAGCAGCTTTTCGGGGGAGAGCTACGAGCAGTACTTC
16	many	TRBV7-2	TRBJ2-7	TRBD2	CASSLVALAGVYEQYF	TGTGCCAGCAGCTTAGTCGCGCTAGCGGGGGTCTACGAGCAGTACTTC
14	NA	TRBV21-1	TRBJ2-6	NA	CASTGVSGANVLTF	TGTGCCAGCACAGGGGTCTCTGGGGCCAACGTCCTGACTTTC
15	NA	TRBV5-1	TRBJ2-5	TRBD1	CASSPAPDRRETQYF	TGCGCCAGCAGCCCCGCCCCGGACAGGCGAGAGACCCAGTACTTC
14	NA	TRBV7-8	TRBJ1-1	NA	CASSFASSRTEAFF	TGTGCCAGCAGCTTTGCCAGCTCGCGAACTGAAGCTTTCTTT
13	many	TRBV7-2	TRBJ1-1	NA	CASRGRGSTEAFF	TGTGCCAGCAGGGGCAGGGGATCGACTGAAGCTTTCTTT
15	few	TRBV29-1	TRBJ2-6	TRBD1	CSVGTGGSGANVLTF	TGCAGCGTAGGAACAGGGGGCTCTGGGGCCAACGTCCTGACTTTC
14	NA	TRBV7-9	TRBJ2-2	NA	CASSSTASAGELFF	TGTGCCAGCAGCTCGACAGCGAGTGCCGGGGAGCTGTTTTTT
15	many	TRBV20-1	TRBJ2-7	NA	CSASPQAGLSYEQYF	TGCAGTGCTAGTCCTCAGGCAGGGCTCTCCTACGAGCAGTACTTC
14	many	TRBV2	TRBJ1-2	NA	CASSVDDFNYGYTF	TGTGCCAGCAGTGTAGATGATTTTAACTATGGCTACACCTTC
15	many	TRBV5-8	TRBJ1-1	NA	CASSPGGGFRTEAFF	TGTGCCAGCAGCCCAGGCGGGGGTTTTCGCACTGAAGCTTTCTTT
14	NA	TRBV7-9	TRBJ1-3	NA	CASSLAGIGNTIYF	TGTGCCAGCAGCTTAGCGGGCATCGGAAACACCATATATTTT
15	few	TRBV12-3/TRBV12-4	TRBJ2-6	TRBD1	CASSRRQGAINTEAF	TGTGCCAGCAGTAGGAGACAGGGGGCGATAAACACTGAAGCTTTC
15	many	TRBV13	TRBJ1-5	TRBD1	CASSQGGGSNQPQHF	TGTGCCAGCAGCCAGGGGGGGGGAAGCAATCAGCCCCAGCATTTT
16	NA	TRBV19	TRBJ2-5	TRBD1	CASSRAGTGGGETQYF	TGTGCCAGTAGTAGAGCCGGGACAGGGGGAGGAGAGACCCAGTACTTC
12	medium-sized	TRBV10-3	TRBJ1-2	TRBD1	CAMMDRVNGYTF	TGTGCCATGATGGACAGGGTTAATGGCTACACCTTC
17	NA	TRBV15	TRBJ2-6	NA	CATSSVEGGSGANVLTF	TGTGCCACCAGCAGTGTCGAAGGGGGCTCTGGGGCCAACGTCCTGACTTTC